These T cell receptor beta chains were read from a single sample in a study of cytomegalovirus exposure and HLA in healthy donors. Libraries were prepared by immunoSEQ multiplex PCR; TCRdb keeps only in-frame clonotypes and omits some of them. The repertoire holds roughly 150,000 clones, with around 83% as singletons. What was sequenced was PBMCs. The receptors derive from a man aged 45-65 years in good health and CMV-seropositive. The CDR3 runs from the conserved cysteine through the conserved F or W. The order of the fields is V gene, J gene, D gene, clone size, CDR3 DNA, CDR3 protein. D genes are given only for firm matches. The size field is filled for only some rows; it gives once, few, many or a size class.

V: TRBV11-3
J: TRBJ2-7
D: NA
size: NA
DNA: TGTGCCAGCAGCTTAGGCGGCGACTACGAGCAGTACTTC
CDR3: CASSLGGDYEQYF

V: TRBV19
J: TRBJ1-1
D: NA
size: NA
DNA: TGTGCCAGTAGTATCGGTGGGGGAGGGGGTTTCTTT
CDR3: CASSIGGGGGFF

V: TRBV10-3
J: TRBJ1-1
D: TRBD1
size: NA
DNA: TGTGCCATCAGTGAACAGGGGAGTGGCACTGAAGCTTTCTTT
CDR3: CAISEQGSGTEAFF

V: TRBV19
J: TRBJ1-5
D: TRBD1
size: once
DNA: TGTGCCAGTACGACAGGGGGCAATAGCAATCAGCCCCAGCATTTT
CDR3: CASTTGGNSNQPQHF

V: TRBV7-6
J: TRBJ1-3
D: NA
size: NA
DNA: TGTGCCAGCGGACAGCCCTCTGGAAACACCATATATTTT
CDR3: CASGQPSGNTIYF

V: TRBV7-4
J: TRBJ2-3
D: NA
size: once
DNA: TGTGCCAGCAGCTTAGTGGGTCTAGCGTGGGGGGATACGCAGTATTTT
CDR3: CASSLVGLAWGDTQYF

V: TRBV28
J: TRBJ1-5
D: NA
size: NA
DNA: TGTGCCAGCAGGTCGGCCGGGTTCAGCAATCAGCCCCAGCATTTT
CDR3: CASRSAGFSNQPQHF

V: TRBV2
J: TRBJ1-3
D: NA
size: NA
DNA: TGTGCCAGCAGCCCTAGGGACAATCCCTTCTCTGGAAACACCATATATTTT
CDR3: CASSPRDNPFSGNTIYF

V: TRBV4-3
J: TRBJ1-4
D: NA
size: NA
DNA: TGCGCCAGCAGCCAATCTCCGGGATACACTAATGAAAAACTGTTTTTT
CDR3: CASSQSPGYTNEKLFF

V: TRBV7-9
J: TRBJ1-5
D: TRBD1
size: NA
DNA: TGTGCCAGCAGCTTGGACAGGGGTACGAGTCAGCCCCAGCATTTT
CDR3: CASSLDRGTSQPQHF

V: TRBV11-2
J: TRBJ1-5
D: NA
size: NA
DNA: TGTGCCAGCAGCTTATGGGGGGGGAACAATCAGCCCCAGCATTTT
CDR3: CASSLWGGNNQPQHF

V: TRBV9
J: TRBJ1-6
D: NA
size: NA
DNA: TGTGCCAGCAGCGTAGACCCCACAGGGAGTGGGTCACCCCTCCACTTT
CDR3: CASSVDPTGSGSPLHF

V: TRBV5-6
J: TRBJ1-5
D: NA
size: NA
DNA: TGTGCCAGCAGCCGGGGGTATAGCAATCAGCCCCAGCATTTT
CDR3: CASSRGYSNQPQHF

V: TRBV7-3
J: TRBJ2-1
D: TRBD2
size: NA
DNA: TGTGCCAGCAGCTCTGTGGGAGGGAGTGGGGATGAGCAGTTCTTC
CDR3: CASSSVGGSGDEQFF

V: TRBV7-8
J: TRBJ2-1
D: NA
size: few
DNA: TGTGCCAGCAGCTTGGTCCCGGACAATGAGCAGTTCTTC
CDR3: CASSLVPDNEQFF

V: TRBV7-6
J: TRBJ2-7
D: TRBD2
size: NA
DNA: TGTGCCAGCAGCTTAGGGGCTAGCGGACTAGAGGAGCAGTACTTC
CDR3: CASSLGASGLEEQYF

V: TRBV5-4
J: TRBJ2-7
D: NA
size: NA
DNA: TGTGCCAGCAGCTTCAACCCAGGACACTACGAGCAGTACTTC
CDR3: CASSFNPGHYEQYF

V: TRBV5-1
J: TRBJ1-4
D: NA
size: NA
DNA: TGCGCCAGCAGCTTATCAACGACCTTCGCGGGGGAAAAACTGTTTTTT
CDR3: CASSLSTTFAGEKLFF

V: TRBV4-2
J: TRBJ2-7
D: TRBD1
size: NA
DNA: TGTGCCAGCAGCCAAGGACAGGGGTCCTACGAGCAGTACTTC
CDR3: CASSQGQGSYEQYF

V: TRBV9
J: TRBJ2-2
D: TRBD2
size: NA
DNA: TGTGCCAGCTCGGGGGGAGGACCGGGGATCGGGGAGCTGTTTTTT
CDR3: CASSGGGPGIGELFF

V: TRBV27
J: TRBJ2-7
D: NA
size: NA
DNA: TGTGCCACTTCCGGGGGAACCTACGAGCAGTACTTC
CDR3: CATSGGTYEQYF

V: TRBV29-1
J: TRBJ2-5
D: NA
size: once
DNA: TGCAGCGTCCCTGCGACAAGTGGGAGGGGGGAGGGGCAGTACTTC
CDR3: CSVPATSGRGEGQYF

V: TRBV30
J: TRBJ2-1
D: NA
size: once
DNA: TGTGCCTGGAGTGTGCTCCGGGATGGGCCGTTCTTC
CDR3: CAWSVLRDGPFF